This T cell receptor beta chain was found in a study of blood T cell repertoires in COVID-19. Profiling relied on immunoSEQ multiplex PCR, and the TCRdb table lists in-frame clones only, not all of them. The sample consists of about 340,000 clones, 70% to 90% of them appearing once. Trimming cost V 3 bases and J 4 bases, with 15 bases left between them. In germline, CDR1 is SGHVS, CDR2 FQNEAQ. This CDR3 has 15 amino acids. This chain connects TRBV7-8 to TRBJ1-1; the D is unclear. The sequence was obtained from a middle-aged woman with acute COVID-19. The sample was PBMCs or T cells enriched from blood (not recorded which). As DNA, the CDR3 is TGTGCCAGCAGCTTTTCGGTGGAGGGTGGCACTGAAGCTTTCTTT. This encodes CASSFSVEGGTEAFF.